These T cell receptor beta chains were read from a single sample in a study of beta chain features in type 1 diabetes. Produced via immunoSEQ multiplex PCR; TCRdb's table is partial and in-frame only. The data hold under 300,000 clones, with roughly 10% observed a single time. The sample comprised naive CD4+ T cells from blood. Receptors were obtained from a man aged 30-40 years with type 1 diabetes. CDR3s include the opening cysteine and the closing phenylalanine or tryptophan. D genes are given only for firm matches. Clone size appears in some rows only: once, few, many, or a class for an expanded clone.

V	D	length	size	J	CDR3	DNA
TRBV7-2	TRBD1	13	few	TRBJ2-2	CASGTGPTGELFF	TGTGCCAGCGGGACAGGGCCCACCGGGGAGCTGTTTTTT
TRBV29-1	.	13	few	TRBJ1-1	CSARPTTGTEAFF	TGCAGCGCTAGACCCACTACGGGGACTGAAGCTTTCTTT
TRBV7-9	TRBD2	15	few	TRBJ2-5	CASSLSRGGKETQYF	TGTGCCAGCAGCTTATCCCGGGGGGGAAAAGAGACCCAGTACTTC
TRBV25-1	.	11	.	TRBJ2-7	CASSRVREQYF	TGTGCCAGCAGCAGGGTCCGCGAGCAGTACTTC
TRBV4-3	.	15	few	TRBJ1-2	CASSQDAGINYGYTF	TGCGCCAGCAGCCAAGATGCAGGGATCAACTATGGCTACACCTTC
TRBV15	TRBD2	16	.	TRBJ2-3	CATSRDLAGGTDTQYF	TGTGCCACCAGCAGAGATCTAGCGGGGGGCACAGATACGCAGTATTTT
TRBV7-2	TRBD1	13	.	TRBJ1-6	CASSTGQGSPLHF	TGTGCCAGCAGCACGGGACAGGGTTCACCCCTCCACTTT
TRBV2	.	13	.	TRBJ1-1	CASTFFPGTEAFF	TGTGCCAGCACCTTTTTCCCGGGGACTGAAGCTTTCTTT
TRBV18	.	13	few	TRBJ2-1	CASSPTEYNEQFF	TGTGCCAGCTCACCGACAGAATACAATGAGCAGTTCTTC
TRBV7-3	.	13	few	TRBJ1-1	CASSQTGNTEAFF	TGTGCCAGCAGCCAAACAGGGAACACTGAAGCTTTCTTT
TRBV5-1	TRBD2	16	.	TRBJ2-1	CASSLVVAGGPNEQFF	TGCGCCAGCAGCTTGGTGGTTGCGGGGGGACCCAATGAGCAGTTCTTC
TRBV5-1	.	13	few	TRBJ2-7	CASSRTGNDEQYF	TGCGCCAGCAGCAGAACAGGGAACGACGAGCAGTACTTC
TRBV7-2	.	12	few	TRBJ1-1	CASSAYRAEAFF	TGTGCCAGCAGCGCTTACAGGGCTGAAGCTTTCTTT
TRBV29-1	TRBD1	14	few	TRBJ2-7	CSVEEGGRTYEQYF	TGCAGCGTTGAAGAAGGGGGCAGGACCTACGAGCAGTACTTC
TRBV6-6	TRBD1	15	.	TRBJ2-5	CASSYLRGQPETQYF	TGTGCCAGCAGTTACCTAAGGGGGCAGCCCGAGACCCAGTACTTC
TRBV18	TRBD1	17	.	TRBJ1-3	CASSPPGQADSGNTIYF	TGTGCCAGCTCACCTCCCGGACAGGCCGACTCTGGAAACACCATATATTTT
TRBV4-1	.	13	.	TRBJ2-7	CASGRTKSYEQYF	TGCGCCAGCGGGAGGACGAAATCCTACGAGCAGTACTTC
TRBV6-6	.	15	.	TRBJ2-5	CASSLVLGGGETQYF	TGTGCCAGCAGTCTAGTTCTAGGTGGCGGAGAGACCCAGTACTTC
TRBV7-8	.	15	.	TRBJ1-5	CASSLAGAHNQPQHF	TGTGCCAGCAGCTTAGCAGGGGCCCACAATCAGCCCCAGCATTTT
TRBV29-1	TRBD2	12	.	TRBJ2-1	CSVGDYRDEQFF	TGCAGCGTTGGGGACTATCGGGATGAGCAGTTCTTC
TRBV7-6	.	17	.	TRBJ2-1	CASSPGFRGSSYNEQFF	TGTGCCAGCAGCCCCGGCTTTCGGGGGAGCTCCTACAATGAGCAGTTCTTC
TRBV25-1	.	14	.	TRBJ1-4	CASGVRGIGGKLFF	TGTGCCAGCGGGGTCCGAGGAATAGGGGGAAAACTGTTTTTT
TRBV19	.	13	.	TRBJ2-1	CASSRQRFNEQFF	TGTGCCAGTAGCCGACAGAGATTCAATGAGCAGTTCTTC